This T cell receptor beta chain derives from a study of T cell repertoires in cytomegalovirus infection. Findings and limits, study-wide: Totalled public TCR beta family frequency picked out people who carried CMV plus the relevant HLA. Predominance within the ex vivo response was attributable to HLA-C-restricted CMV-specific TCR beta clonotypes.

Regarding this clonotype: Antigen unknown.

Germline V gene lookup returns CDR1 MNHNS and CDR2 SASEGT. This CDR3 spans 14 amino acids. V was clipped by 8 bases and J by 10 bases; unmatched bases: 12. TCRdb reanalysed the reads using MiXCR and keeps one entry per CDR3 protein. This sample has a few hundred thousand distinct CDR3 sequences; about a sixth occur once, and the top ten carry 8.7%. The sample taken for sequencing was PBMCs. The V and J genes are TRBV6-1 and TRBJ2-1; 9 bases match TRBD1. This clonotype was obtained from a human donor in good health (CMV status not recorded). Some clones in this sample may be carry-over from other donors' samples. CDR3: CASSVGTGPREQFF. The CDR3 nucleotides are TGTGCCAGCTCCGTGGGGACAGGGCCACGCGAGCAGTTCTTC.